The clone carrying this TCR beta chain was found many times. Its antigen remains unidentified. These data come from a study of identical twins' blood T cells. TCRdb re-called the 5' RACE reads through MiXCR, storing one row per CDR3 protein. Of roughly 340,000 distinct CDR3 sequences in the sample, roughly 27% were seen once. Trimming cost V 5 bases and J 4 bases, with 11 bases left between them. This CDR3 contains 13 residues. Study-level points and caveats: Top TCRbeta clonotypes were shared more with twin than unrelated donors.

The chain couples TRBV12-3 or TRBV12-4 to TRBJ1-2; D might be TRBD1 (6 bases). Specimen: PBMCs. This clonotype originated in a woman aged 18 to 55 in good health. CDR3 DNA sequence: TGTGCCAGCAGTCCCGACAGGATCTATGGCTACACCTTC. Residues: CASSPDRIYGYTF.